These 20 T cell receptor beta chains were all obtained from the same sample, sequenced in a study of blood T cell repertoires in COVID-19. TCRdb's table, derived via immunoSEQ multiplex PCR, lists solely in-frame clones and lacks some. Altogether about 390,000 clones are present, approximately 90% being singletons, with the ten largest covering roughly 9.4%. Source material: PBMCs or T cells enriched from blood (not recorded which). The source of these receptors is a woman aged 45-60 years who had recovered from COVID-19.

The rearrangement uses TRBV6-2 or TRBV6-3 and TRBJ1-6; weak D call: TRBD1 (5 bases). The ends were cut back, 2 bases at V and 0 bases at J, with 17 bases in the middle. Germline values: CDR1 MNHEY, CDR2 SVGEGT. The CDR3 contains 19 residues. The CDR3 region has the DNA TGTGCCAGCAGTTACCTACGGCAGGGCCCTCGCTCCTATAATTCACCCCTCCACTTT. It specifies CASSYLRQGPRSYNSPLHF.

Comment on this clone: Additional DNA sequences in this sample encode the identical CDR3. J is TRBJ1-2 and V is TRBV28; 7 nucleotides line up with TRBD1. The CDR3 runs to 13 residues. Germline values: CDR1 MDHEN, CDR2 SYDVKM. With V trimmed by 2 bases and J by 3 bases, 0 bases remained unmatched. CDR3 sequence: CASSLDRDYGYTF. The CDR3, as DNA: TGTGCCAGCAGTTTAGACAGGGACTATGGCTACACCTTC.

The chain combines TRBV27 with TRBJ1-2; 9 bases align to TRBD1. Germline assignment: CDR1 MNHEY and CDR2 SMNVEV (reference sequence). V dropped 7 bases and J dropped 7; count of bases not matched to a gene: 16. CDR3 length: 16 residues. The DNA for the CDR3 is TGTGCCAGCAAACCCCTCTCCGGGACAGGGTCCGGTGGCTACACCTTC. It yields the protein CASKPLSGTGSGGYTF.

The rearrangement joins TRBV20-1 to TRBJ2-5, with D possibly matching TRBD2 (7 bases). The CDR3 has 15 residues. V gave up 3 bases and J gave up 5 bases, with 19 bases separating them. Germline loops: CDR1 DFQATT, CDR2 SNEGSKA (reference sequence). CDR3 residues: CSASRTGGPGETQYF. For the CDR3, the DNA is TGCAGTGCTAGTCGAACGGGGGGCCCGGGTGAGACCCAGTACTTC.

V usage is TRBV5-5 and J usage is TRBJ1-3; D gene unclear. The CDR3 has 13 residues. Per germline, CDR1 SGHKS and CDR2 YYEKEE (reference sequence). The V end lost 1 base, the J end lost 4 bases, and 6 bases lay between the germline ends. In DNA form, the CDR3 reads TGTGCCAGCAGCTTGCCGACAGGAAACACCATATATTTT. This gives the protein CASSLPTGNTIYF.

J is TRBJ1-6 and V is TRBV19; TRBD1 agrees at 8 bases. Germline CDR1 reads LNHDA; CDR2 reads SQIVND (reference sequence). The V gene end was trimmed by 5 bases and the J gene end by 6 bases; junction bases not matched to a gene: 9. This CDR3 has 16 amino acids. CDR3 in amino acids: CASSPNLGQANSPLHF. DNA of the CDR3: TGTGCCAGTAGTCCAAATTTGGGACAGGCTAATTCACCCCTCCACTTT.

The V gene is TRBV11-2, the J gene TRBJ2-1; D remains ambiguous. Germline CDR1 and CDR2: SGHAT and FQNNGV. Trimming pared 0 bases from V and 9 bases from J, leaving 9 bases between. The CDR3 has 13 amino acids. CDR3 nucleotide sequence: TGTGCCAGCAGCTTAGATCAGTCCCCTGAGCAGTTCTTC. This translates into CASSLDQSPEQFF.

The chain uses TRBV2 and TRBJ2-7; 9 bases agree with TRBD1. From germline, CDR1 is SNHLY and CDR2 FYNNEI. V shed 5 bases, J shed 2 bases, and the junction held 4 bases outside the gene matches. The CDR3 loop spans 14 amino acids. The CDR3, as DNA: TGTGCCAGCAGTTCGGGACAGGGTACCTACGAGCAGTACTTC. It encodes CASSSGQGTYEQYF. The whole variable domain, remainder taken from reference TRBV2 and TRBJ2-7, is EPEVTQTPSHQVTQMGQEVILRCVPISNHLYFYWYRQILGQKVEFLVSFYNNEISEKSEIFDDQFSVERPDGSNFTLKIRSTKLEDSAMYFCASSSGQGTYEQYFGPGTRLTVT.

The CDR3 bases are TGCGCCAGCAGCTTGGAGGCGGGAGCAAATGAAGCTTTCTTT. The encoded protein is CASSLEAGANEAFF. This chain uses TRBV5-1 with TRBJ1-1; D is unresolved. CDR3 length equals 14 residues. V was shortened by 0 bases and J by 7 bases, with 13 bases between the two germline ends. Germline CDR1 is SGHRS and CDR2 is YFSETQ.

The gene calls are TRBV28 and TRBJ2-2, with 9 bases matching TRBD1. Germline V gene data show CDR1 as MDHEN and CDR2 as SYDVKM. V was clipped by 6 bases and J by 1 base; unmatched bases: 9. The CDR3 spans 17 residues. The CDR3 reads CASSLLRTGVNTGELFF. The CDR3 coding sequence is TGTGCCAGCAGCTTGTTACGGACAGGGGTGAACACCGGGGAGCTGTTTTTT. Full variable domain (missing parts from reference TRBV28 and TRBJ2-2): DVKVTQSSRYLVKRTGEKVFLECVQDMDHENMFWYRQDPGLGLRLIYFSYDVKMKEKGDIPEGYSVSREKKERFSLILESASTNQTSMYLCASSLLRTGVNTGELFFGEGSRLTVL.

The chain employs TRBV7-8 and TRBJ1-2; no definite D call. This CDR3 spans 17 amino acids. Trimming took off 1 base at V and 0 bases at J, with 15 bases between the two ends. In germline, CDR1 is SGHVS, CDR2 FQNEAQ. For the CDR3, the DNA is TGTGCCAGCAGCTTAGGACCTACCTACGGGGCTAACTATGGCTACACCTTC. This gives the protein CASSLGPTYGANYGYTF.

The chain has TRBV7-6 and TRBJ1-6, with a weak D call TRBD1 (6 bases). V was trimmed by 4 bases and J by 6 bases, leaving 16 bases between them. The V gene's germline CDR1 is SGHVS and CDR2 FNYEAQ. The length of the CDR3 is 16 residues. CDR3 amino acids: CASSYGPGALNSPLHF. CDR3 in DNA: TGTGCCAGCAGCTATGGGCCAGGGGCCCTTAATTCACCCCTCCACTTT.

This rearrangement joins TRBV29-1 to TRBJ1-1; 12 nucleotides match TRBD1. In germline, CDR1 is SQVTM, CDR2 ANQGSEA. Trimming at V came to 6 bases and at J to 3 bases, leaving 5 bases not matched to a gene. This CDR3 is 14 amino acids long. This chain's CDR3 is CSVGTGGVYTEAFF. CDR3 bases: TGCAGCGTGGGGACAGGGGGCGTATACACTGAAGCTTTCTTT.

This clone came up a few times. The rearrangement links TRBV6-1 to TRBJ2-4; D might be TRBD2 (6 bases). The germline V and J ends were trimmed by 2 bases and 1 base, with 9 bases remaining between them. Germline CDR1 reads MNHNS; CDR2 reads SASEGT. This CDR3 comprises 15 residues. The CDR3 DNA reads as TGTGCCAGCAGTGAACACCGGGGGGCCAAAAACATTCAGTACTTC. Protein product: CASSEHRGAKNIQYF.

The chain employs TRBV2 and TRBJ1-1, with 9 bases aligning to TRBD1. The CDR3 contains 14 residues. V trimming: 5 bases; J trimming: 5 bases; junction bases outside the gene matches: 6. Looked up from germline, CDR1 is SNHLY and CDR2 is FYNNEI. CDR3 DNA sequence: TGTGCCAGCAGTATACAGGGGGCCTCAACTGAAGCTTTCTTT. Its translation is CASSIQGASTEAFF. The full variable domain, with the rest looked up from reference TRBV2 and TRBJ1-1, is EPEVTQTPSHQVTQMGQEVILRCVPISNHLYFYWYRQILGQKVEFLVSFYNNEISEKSEIFDDQFSVERPDGSNFTLKIRSTKLEDSAMYFCASSIQGASTEAFFGQGTRLTVV.

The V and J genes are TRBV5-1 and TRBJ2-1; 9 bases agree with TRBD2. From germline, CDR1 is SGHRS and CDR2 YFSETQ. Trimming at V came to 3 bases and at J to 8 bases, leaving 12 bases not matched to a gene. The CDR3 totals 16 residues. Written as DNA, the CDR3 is TGCGCCAGCAGCTCCAGAGGGCGGGGGGGCGTCGATGAGCAGTTCTTC. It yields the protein CASSSRGRGGVDEQFF. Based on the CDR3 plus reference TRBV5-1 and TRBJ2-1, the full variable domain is KAGVTQTPRYLIKTRGQQVTLSCSPISGHRSVSWYQQTPGQGLQFLFEYFSETQRNKGNFPGRFSGRQFSNSRSEMNVSTLELGDSALYLCASSSRGRGGVDEQFFGPGTRLTVL.

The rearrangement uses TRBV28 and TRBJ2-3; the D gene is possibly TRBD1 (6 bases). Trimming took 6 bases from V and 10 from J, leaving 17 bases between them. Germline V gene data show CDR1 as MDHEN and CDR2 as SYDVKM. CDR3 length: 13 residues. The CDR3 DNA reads TGTGCCAGCAGAACCACAGGGCTCGGGCCGCAGTATTTT. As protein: CASRTTGLGPQYF.

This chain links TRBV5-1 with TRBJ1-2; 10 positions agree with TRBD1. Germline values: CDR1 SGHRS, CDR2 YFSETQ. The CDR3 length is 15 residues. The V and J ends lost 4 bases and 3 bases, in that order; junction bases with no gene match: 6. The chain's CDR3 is CASSRTGQGDYGYTF. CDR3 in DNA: TGCGCCAGCAGCCGAACAGGACAGGGGGACTATGGCTACACCTTC.

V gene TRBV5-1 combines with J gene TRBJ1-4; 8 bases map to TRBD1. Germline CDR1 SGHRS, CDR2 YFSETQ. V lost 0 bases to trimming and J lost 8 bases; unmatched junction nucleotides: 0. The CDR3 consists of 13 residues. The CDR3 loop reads CASSLAGGEKLFF. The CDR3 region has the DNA TGCGCCAGCAGCTTGGCAGGGGGCGAAAAACTGTTTTTT.

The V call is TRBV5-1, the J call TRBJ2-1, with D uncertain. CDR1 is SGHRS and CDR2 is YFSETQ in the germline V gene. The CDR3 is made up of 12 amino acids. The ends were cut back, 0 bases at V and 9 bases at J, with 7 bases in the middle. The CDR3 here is CASSLDSFEQFF. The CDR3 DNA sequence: TGCGCCAGCAGCTTGGACAGTTTTGAGCAGTTCTTC.